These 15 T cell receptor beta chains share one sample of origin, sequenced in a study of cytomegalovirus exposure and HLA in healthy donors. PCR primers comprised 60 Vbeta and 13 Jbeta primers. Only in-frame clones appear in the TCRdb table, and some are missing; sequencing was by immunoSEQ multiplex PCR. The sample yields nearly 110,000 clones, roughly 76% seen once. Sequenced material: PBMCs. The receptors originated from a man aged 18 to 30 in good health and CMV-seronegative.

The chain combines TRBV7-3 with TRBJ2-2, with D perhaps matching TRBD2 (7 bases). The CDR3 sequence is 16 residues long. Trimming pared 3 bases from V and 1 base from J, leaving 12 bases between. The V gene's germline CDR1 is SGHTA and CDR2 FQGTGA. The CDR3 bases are TGTGCCAGCAGCTTCGGAGGGGGGGGGAACACCGGGGAGCTGTTTTTT. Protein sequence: CASSFGGGGNTGELFF.

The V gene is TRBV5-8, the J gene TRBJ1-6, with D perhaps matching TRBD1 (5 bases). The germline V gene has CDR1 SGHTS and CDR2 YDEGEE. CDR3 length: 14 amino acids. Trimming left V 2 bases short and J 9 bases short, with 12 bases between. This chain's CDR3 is CASSFREGTSPLHF. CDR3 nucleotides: TGTGCCAGCAGCTTCCGGGAGGGGACTTCACCCCTCCACTTT.

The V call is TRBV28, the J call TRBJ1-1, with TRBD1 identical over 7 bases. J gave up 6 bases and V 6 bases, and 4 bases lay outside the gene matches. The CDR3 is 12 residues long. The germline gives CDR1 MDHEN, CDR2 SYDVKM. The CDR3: CASSQTGSEAFF. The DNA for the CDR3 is TGTGCCAGCAGCCAGACAGGGTCTGAAGCTTTCTTT. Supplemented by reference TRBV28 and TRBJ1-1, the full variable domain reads DVKVTQSSRYLVKRTGEKVFLECVQDMDHENMFWYRQDPGLGLRLIYFSYDVKMKEKGDIPEGYSVSREKKERFSLILESASTNQTSMYLCASSQTGSEAFFGQGTRLTVV.

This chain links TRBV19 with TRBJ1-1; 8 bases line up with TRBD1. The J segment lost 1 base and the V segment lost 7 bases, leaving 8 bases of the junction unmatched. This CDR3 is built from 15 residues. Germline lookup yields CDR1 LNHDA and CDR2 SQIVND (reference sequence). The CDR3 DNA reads TGTGCCAGTACCCGGACCGGGACAGGGAACACTGAAGCTTTCTTT. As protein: CASTRTGTGNTEAFF.

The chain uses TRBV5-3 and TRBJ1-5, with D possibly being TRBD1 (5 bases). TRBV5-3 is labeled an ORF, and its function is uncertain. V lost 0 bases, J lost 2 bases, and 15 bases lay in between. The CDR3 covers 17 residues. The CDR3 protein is CARSLAGGVRGNQPQHF. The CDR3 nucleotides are TGTGCCAGAAGCTTGGCGGGGGGGGTGCGGGGCAATCAGCCCCAGCATTTT.

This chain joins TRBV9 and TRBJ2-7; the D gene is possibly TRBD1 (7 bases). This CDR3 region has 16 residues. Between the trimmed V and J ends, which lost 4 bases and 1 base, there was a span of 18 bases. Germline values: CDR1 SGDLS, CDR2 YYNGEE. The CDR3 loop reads CASSPSRGAGSYEQYF. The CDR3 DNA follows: TGTGCCAGCAGCCCTAGCAGGGGGGCGGGGTCCTACGAGCAGTACTTC. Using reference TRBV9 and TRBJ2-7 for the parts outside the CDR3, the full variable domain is DSGVTQTPKHLITATGQRVTLRCSPRSGDLSVYWYQQSLDQGLQFLIQYYNGEERAKGNILERFSAQQFPDLHSELNLSSLELGDSALYFCASSPSRGAGSYEQYFGPGTRLTVT.

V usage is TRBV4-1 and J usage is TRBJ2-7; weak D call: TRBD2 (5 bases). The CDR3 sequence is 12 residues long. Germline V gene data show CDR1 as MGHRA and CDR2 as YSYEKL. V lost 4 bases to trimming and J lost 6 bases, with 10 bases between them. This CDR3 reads CASSPGDFEQYF. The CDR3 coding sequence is TGCGCCAGCAGCCCCGGGGATTTCGAGCAGTACTTC.

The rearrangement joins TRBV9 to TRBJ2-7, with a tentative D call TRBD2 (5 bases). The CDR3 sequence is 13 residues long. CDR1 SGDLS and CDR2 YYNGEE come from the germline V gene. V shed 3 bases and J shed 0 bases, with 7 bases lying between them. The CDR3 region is CASSAGDSYEQYF. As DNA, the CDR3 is TGTGCCAGCAGCGCCGGGGACTCCTACGAGCAGTACTTC.

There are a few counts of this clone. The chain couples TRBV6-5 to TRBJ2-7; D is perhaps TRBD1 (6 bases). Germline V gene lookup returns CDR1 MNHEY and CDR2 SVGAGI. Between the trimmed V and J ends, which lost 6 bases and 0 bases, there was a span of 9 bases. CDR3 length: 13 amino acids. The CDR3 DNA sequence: TGTGCCAGCAGGTGGGGGCCCTCCTACGAGCAGTACTTC. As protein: CASRWGPSYEQYF.

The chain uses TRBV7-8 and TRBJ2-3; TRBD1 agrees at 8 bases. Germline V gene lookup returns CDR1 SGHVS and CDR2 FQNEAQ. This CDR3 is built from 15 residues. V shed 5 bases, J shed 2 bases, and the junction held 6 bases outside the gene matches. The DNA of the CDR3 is TGTGCCAGCAGCGTACAGGGGGTACCCACAGATACGCAGTATTTT. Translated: CASSVQGVPTDTQYF.

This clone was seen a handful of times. Here the CDR3 reads CASSSTDSTGDYEQYF. CDR3 bases: TGCGCCAGCAGCTCCACCGACTCCACAGGGGACTACGAGCAGTACTTC. The gene calls are TRBV5-1 and TRBJ2-7; 7 bases are a match to TRBD1. The V gene's germline CDR1 is SGHRS and CDR2 YFSETQ. The length of the CDR3 is 16 residues. V shed 3 bases, J shed 3 bases, and the junction held 12 bases outside the gene matches. Full variable domain (remainder filled in from reference TRBV5-1 and TRBJ2-7): KAGVTQTPRYLIKTRGQQVTLSCSPISGHRSVSWYQQTPGQGLQFLFEYFSETQRNKGNFPGRFSGRQFSNSRSEMNVSTLELGDSALYLCASSSTDSTGDYEQYFGPGTRLTVT.

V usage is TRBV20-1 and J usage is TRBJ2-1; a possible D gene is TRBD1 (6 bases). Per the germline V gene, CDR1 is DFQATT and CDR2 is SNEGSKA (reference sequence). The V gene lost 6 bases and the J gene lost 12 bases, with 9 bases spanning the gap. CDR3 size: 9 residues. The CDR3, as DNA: TGCAGTGCGCAGGGGAGGCAGTTCTTC. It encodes CSAQGRQFF.

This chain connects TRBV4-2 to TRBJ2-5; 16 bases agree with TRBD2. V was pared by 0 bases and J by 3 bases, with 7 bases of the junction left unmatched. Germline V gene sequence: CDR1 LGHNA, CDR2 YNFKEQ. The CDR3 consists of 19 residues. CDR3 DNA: TGTGCCAGCAGCCAAGAATCAGGGACTAGCGGGGGGGCTGAAGAGACCCAGTACTTC. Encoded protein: CASSQESGTSGGAEETQYF.

The DNA for the CDR3 is TGTGCCAGCAGCTCCGCGGGAGGACCATCCTCGGGTGGCTACACCTTC. Translation gives CASSSAGGPSSGGYTF. The gene calls are TRBV4-2 and TRBJ1-2; no clear D gene. Per the germline V gene, CDR1 is LGHNA and CDR2 is YNFKEQ. V lost 5 bases and J 7 bases, leaving 23 bases between the germline ends. CDR3 length equals 16 residues.

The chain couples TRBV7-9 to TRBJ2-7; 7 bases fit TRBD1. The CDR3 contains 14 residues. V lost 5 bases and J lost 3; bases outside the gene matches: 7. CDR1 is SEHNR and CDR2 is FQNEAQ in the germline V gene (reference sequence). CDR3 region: CASSASGTDYEQYF. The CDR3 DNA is TGTGCCAGCAGCGCGTCCGGGACAGACTACGAGCAGTACTTC.